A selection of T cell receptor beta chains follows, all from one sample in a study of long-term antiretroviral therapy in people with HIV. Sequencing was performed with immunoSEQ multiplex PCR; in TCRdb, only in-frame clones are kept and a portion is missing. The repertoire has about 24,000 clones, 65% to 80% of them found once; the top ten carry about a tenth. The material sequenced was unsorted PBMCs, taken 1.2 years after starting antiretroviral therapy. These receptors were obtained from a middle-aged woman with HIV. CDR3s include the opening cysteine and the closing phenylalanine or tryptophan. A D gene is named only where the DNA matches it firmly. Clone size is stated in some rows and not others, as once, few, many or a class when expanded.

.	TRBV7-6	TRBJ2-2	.	TGTGCCAGCAGCTTAGCAATGTATCGGGGTGCGAACACCGGGGAGCTGTTTTTT	CASSLAMYRGANTGELFF
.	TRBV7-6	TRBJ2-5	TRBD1	TGTGCCAGCAGCTGGGGACAGGGCCAAGAGACCCAGTACTTC	CASSWGQGQETQYF
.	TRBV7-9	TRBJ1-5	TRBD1	TGTGCCACCGGACAGGCCAATCAGCCCCAGCATTTT	CATGQANQPQHF
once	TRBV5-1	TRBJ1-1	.	TGCGCCAGCAGAGTTCGGGAAGGCACTGAAGCTTTCTTT	CASRVREGTEAFF
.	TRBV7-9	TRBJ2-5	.	TGTGCCAGCAGCCAGGGTGGGGATCTCGAGTACTTC	CASSQGGDLEYF
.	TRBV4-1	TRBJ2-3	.	TGCGCCAGCAGCCAGAGACAGTGGGGCACAGATACGCAGTATTTT	CASSQRQWGTDTQYF
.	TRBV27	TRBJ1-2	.	TGTGCCAGCAGTTTGGCGGGGTCGGTTGGGGTATATGGCTACACCTTC	CASSLAGSVGVYGYTF
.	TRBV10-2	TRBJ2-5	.	TGCGCCAGCAGTGATTACGAGGAGACCCAGTACTTC	CASSDYEETQYF
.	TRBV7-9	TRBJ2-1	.	TGTGCCAGCAGTTTGGGATCTGGCGGGATCAATGAGCAGTTCTTC	CASSLGSGGINEQFF
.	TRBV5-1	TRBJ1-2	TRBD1	TGCGCCAGCACCCCCGGGGACAGGGCTGGATTGGGCAAGGGCCAGGATGGCTACACCTTC	CASTPGDRAGLGKGQDGYTF
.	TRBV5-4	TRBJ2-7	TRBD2	TGTGCCAGCAGCTTAGGCGGGGGGGAATTCGACGAGCAGTACTTC	CASSLGGGEFDEQYF
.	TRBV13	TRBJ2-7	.	TGTGCCAGCAGCTGGCGGGACTTAACCCCCTACGAGCAGTACTTC	CASSWRDLTPYEQYF
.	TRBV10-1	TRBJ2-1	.	TGCGCCAGCAGTGAGTTCAGGGGAAATGAGCAGTTCTTC	CASSEFRGNEQFF
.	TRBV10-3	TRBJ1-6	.	TGTGCCATCAGTGACCCCAGCCCTAATTCACCCCTCCACTTT	CAISDPSPNSPLHF
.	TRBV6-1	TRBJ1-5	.	TGTGCCAGCAGTGTTCAGAGCTTCAATCAGCCCCAGCATTTT	CASSVQSFNQPQHF
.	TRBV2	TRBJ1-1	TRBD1	TGTGCCAGCAGACCAACGGACAGGGGAGAGACTGAAGCTTTCTTT	CASRPTDRGETEAFF
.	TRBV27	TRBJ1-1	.	TGTGCCAGCAGTTTATCCGGTCGATTCCCGAACACTGAAGCTTTCTTT	CASSLSGRFPNTEAFF
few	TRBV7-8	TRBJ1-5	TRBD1	TGTGCCAGTACCGAGGGGGCTGGTCAGCCCCAGCATTTT	CASTEGAGQPQHF
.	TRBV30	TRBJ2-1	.	TGTGCCTGGAGTGTTAAGGCGGCCTACAATGAGCAGTTCTTC	CAWSVKAAYNEQFF
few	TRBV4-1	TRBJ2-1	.	TGCGCCAGCAGCCAAGACACTAGAGCCTACAATGAGCAGTTCTTC	CASSQDTRAYNEQFF
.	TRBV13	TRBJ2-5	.	TGTGCCAGCAGCTTAGGCCTAATGATTAGCGAGGAAGAGACCCAGTACTTC	CASSLGLMISEEETQYF
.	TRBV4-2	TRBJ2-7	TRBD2	TGTGCCAGCAGCCAGGAGCTAGGCGGGAGATACTACGAGCAGTACTTC	CASSQELGGRYYEQYF
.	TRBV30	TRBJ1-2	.	TGTGCCTGGAGTAGAGTTCTGTCGGACGGCTACACCTTC	CAWSRVLSDGYTF
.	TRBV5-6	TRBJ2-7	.	TGTGCCAGCAGCTCTGGGGCGGGCTACGAGCAGTACTTC	CASSSGAGYEQYF
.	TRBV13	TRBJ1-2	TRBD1	TGTGCCAGCAGCACCTGGACAGGGGGCGCGGAAGGCTACACCTTC	CASSTWTGGAEGYTF
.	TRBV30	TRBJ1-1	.	TGTGCCTGGAGTGTAGGTGTGGAAGCTTTCTTT	CAWSVGVEAFF
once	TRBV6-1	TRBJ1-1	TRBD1	TGTGCCAGCAGTGAATGGAACAAGGACAGGGATGAATCTTTCTTT	CASSEWNKDRDESFF
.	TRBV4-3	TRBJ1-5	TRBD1	TGCGCCAGCAGCCCCCACCCGGACAGGGGAAAGGTAAGCAATCAGCCCCAGCATTTT	CASSPHPDRGKVSNQPQHF
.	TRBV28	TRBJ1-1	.	TGTGCCAGCAGTCTCCCACGGGGTGGTGGCACTGAAGCTTTCTTT	CASSLPRGGGTEAFF
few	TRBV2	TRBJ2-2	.	TGTGCCAGCAGGGGGGGTATCACCGGGGAGCTGTTTTTT	CASRGGITGELFF
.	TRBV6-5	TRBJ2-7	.	TGTGCCAGCAGTTACTCGGCGTCATGGCGCGAGCAGTACTTC	CASSYSASWREQYF
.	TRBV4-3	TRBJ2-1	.	TGCGCCAGCAGCCAAGGGGTGGCGAGTGGTGAGCAGTTCTTC	CASSQGVASGEQFF
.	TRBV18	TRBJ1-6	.	TGTGCCAGCTCCCCCCCGGGGCTCCATAATTCACCCCTCCACTTT	CASSPPGLHNSPLHF
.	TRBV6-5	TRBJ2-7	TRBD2	TGTGCCAGCAGTTACCGAAGCGGGAGCGGCTACGAGCAGTACTTC	CASSYRSGSGYEQYF
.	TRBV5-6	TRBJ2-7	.	TGTGCCAGCAGCGGGGCGGCCTACGAGCAGTACTTC	CASSGAAYEQYF
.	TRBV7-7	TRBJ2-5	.	TGTGCCAGCAGCTTAGGGTTGGGGGAGACCCAGTACTTC	CASSLGLGETQYF
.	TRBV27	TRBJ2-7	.	TGTGCCAGCAGTTTGGGCACCGCCTACGAGCAGTACTTC	CASSLGTAYEQYF
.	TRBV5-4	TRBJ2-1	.	TGTGCCAGCAGCTTTACCTTAGAGCAGTTCTTC	CASSFTLEQFF
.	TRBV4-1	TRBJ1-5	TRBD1	TGCGCCAGCAGCGATACAGGGGGCAATCAGCCCCAGCATTTT	CASSDTGGNQPQHF
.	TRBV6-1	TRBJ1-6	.	TGTGCCAGCAGTGTGACGGTGGGGTTGAATAATTCACCCCTCCACTTT	CASSVTVGLNNSPLHF
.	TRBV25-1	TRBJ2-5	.	TGTGCCAGCAGTGAAGGGTACAGTGTAGGAGAGACCCAGTACTTC	CASSEGYSVGETQYF
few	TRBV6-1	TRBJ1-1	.	TGTGCCAGCAGCCCGGTAGTGGGAGGGAACACTGAAGCTTTCTTT	CASSPVVGGNTEAFF
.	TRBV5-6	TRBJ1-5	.	TGTGCCAGCAGCTTGGGCTTCGGGCCCCAGCATTTT	CASSLGFGPQHF
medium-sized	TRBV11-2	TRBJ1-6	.	TGTGCCAGCAGCTTATTATTGCGGGTTTTTAATTCACCCCTCCACTTT	CASSLLLRVFNSPLHF
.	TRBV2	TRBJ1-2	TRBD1	TGTGCCAGCAGCTTAGCGGGACAGGGCTACACCTTC	CASSLAGQGYTF
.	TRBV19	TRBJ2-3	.	TGTGCCACAAAGGGGGCGGGATTTGATTTT	CATKGAGFDF
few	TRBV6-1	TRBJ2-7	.	TGTGCCAGCTTGCTAGCGAACTACGAGCAGTACTTC	CASLLANYEQYF
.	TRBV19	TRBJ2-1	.	TGTGCCAGTATGTCGGGAAGTTGGCGCAATGAGCAGTTCTTC	CASMSGSWRNEQFF